This TCR beta chain came from a study of cytomegalovirus exposure and HLA in healthy donors. At the level of the study: Across almost 400 genotyped donors, over 70% landed in the Caucasian-associated ancestry cluster. General observations from the study: Researchers catalogued 160 or so TCR beta chains as cytomegalovirus-associated. A link between a missense DCLRE1C variant and TCR beta V- and J-gene trimming emerged from a later analysis.

The PCR ran on 60 Vbeta and 13 Jbeta primers. Clones were sequenced by immunoSEQ multiplex PCR, and TCRdb holds only the in-frame ones, with some missing. The data show about 190,000 clones, about three quarters seen once. Remarks on this clone: Its antigen is not identified.

V shed 6 bases and J shed 5 bases, with 17 bases lying between them. Germline CDR1 SGHRS, CDR2 YFSETQ. This CDR3 contains 14 residues. The specimen sequenced was PBMCs. V and J are TRBV5-1 and TRBJ2-5, with D unresolved. This TCR was sampled from a woman in her thirties or forties in good health and CMV-seronegative. The CDR3 protein is CASKIRQTPETQYF. For the CDR3, the DNA is TGCGCCAGCAAAATAAGGCAGACTCCCGAGACCCAGTACTTC. The whole variable domain, remainder taken from reference TRBV5-1 and TRBJ2-5, is KAGVTQTPRYLIKTRGQQVTLSCSPISGHRSVSWYQQTPGQGLQFLFEYFSETQRNKGNFPGRFSGRQFSNSRSEMNVSTLELGDSALYLCASKIRQTPETQYFGPGTRLLVL.